This TCR beta chain was found in a study of T cell repertoires in cytomegalovirus infection. Study-wide context: Indications came from public TCR beta signatures; they pointed to CMV infection and to a matching HLA type. General observations from the study: It was HLA-C-restricted CMV-specific TCR beta clonotypes that dominated the response ex vivo. Carriers of CMV plus the relevant HLA were identified by cumulative public TCR beta family frequency.

Note on this clonotype: Its cognate antigen is unknown.

TCRdb reprocessed the reads via MiXCR and lists one record per CDR3 protein. This sample yields 200,000 to 250,000 distinct CDR3 sequences, of which approximately 13% are seen a single time; roughly 1.7% belongs to the top ten. Per germline, CDR1 MNHEY and CDR2 SMNVEV (reference sequence). This CDR3 is 12 amino acids long. V was clipped by 6 bases and J by 12 bases; unmatched bases: 8. The receptor comes from a human donor in good health (CMV status not recorded). Some clones in this sample may be carry-over from other donors' samples. V and J are TRBV27 and TRBJ1-2; TRBD1 aligns across 9 bases. The specimen sequenced was PBMCs. CDR3 sequence reads: CASSLPRTGDTF. CDR3 DNA sequence: TGTGCCAGCAGCTTACCAAGGACAGGGGACACCTTC.